The 9 T cell receptor beta chains below come from one sample, sequenced in a study of T-cell reconstitution after alpha-beta-depleted transplantation in children. The authors prepared the TCRbeta library with unique molecular identifiers. TCRdb reprocessed the PCR reads with MiXCR, giving one entry per CDR3 protein. Here the sample spans 65,000 to 75,000 distinct CDR3 sequences, around 4.7% being singletons. Here the sequenced sample was PBMCs, mostly from graft donor cells, taken 180 days after TCRalphabeta/CD19-depleted stem cell transplant. Receptor source: a boy under two years old who had a stem cell transplant for acute myeloid leukemia, so the T cells may come from the graft donor.

Many counts were recorded for this clonotype. The chain recombines TRBV7-9 with TRBJ1-1; D call uncertain. The germline CDR1 and CDR2 sequences are SEHNR and FQNEAQ (reference sequence). The V gene lost 3 bases and the J gene lost 1 base, with 6 bases spanning the gap. This CDR3 is built from 13 residues. CDR3 in DNA: TGTGCCAGCAGCTTTAGCAAGAACACTGAAGCTTTCTTT. Translation gives CASSFSKNTEAFF.

This clonotype was recorded at least ten times. This chain uses TRBV14 with TRBJ2-7; possible D gene TRBD2, 5 bases. The germline gives CDR1 SGHDN, CDR2 FVKESK. The CDR3 is made up of 15 amino acids. The CDR3: CASSSRRREPYAQYV. The CDR3 DNA reads TGTGCCAGCAGCTCCAGACGCCGGGAACCCTACGCGCAGTACGTC.

The table lists this clonotype with a few counts. V is TRBV4-3 and J is TRBJ2-7; perhaps TRBD1 as D (7 bases). Between the trimmed V and J ends, which lost 1 base and 6 bases, there was a span of 16 bases. This CDR3 comprises 15 residues. Germline assignment: CDR1 LGHNA and CDR2 YSLEER. The DNA for the CDR3 is TGCGCCAGCAGCCAAGGAGATAGACAGGGAGGCGAGCAGTACTTC. This gives the protein CASSQGDRQGGEQYF.

This clonotype has a count of ten or more. The CDR3 region is CASSLWTEQFF. In DNA form, the CDR3 reads TGTGCCAGCAGCTTGTGGACCGAGCAGTTCTTC. The V gene is TRBV5-6, the J gene TRBJ2-1; D gene ambiguous. Germline assignment: CDR1 SGHDT and CDR2 YYEEEE. The CDR3 sequence is 11 residues long. Deletions cut 1 base from V and 10 bases from J, with 6 bases between.

There are many counts of this clonotype. The chain employs TRBV29-1 and TRBJ2-7; 7 bases agree with TRBD1. Germline values: CDR1 SQVTM, CDR2 ANQGSEA. This CDR3 has 11 amino acids. V trimming: 6 bases; J trimming: 5 bases; junction bases outside the gene matches: 4. CDR3 nucleotide sequence: TGCAGCGTCATACAGGGGAACGAGCAGTACTTC. This codes for CSVIQGNEQYF.

Ten or more counts support this clonotype. CDR3 DNA sequence: TGTGCCAGCAGACTAGGGATCGCGCCGAACACCATATATTTT. It is translated as CASRLGIAPNTIYF. The chain couples TRBV5-6 to TRBJ1-3; D is unresolved. Trimming left V 5 bases short and J 7 bases short, with 16 bases between. CDR1 is SGHDT, CDR2 YYEEEE, per germline. The CDR3 runs 14 residues.

This clonotype showed up many times. The V call is TRBV5-1, the J call TRBJ2-7, with 7 bases that match TRBD1. CDR1 is SGHRS and CDR2 is YFSETQ in the germline V gene. The ends lost 4 bases at V and 2 bases at J; junction bases unmatched: 6. This CDR3 has 14 amino acids. The CDR3 loop is CASSEGQPPYEQYF. Written as DNA, the CDR3 is TGCGCCAGCAGCGAGGGACAGCCGCCCTACGAGCAGTACTTC.

This clonotype came up many times. The CDR3 sequence: CASSHQRGGLGETQYF. Here the CDR3 DNA reads TGTGCCAGCAGTCACCAGCGGGGGGGCTTGGGGGAGACCCAGTACTTC. The rearrangement joins TRBV12-3 or TRBV12-4 to TRBJ2-5; 10 positions match TRBD2. The CDR3 loop spans 16 amino acids. V lost 5 bases, J lost 5 bases, and 11 bases stayed unmatched.

The V call is TRBV7-9, the J call TRBJ2-7, with D possibly TRBD1 on 6 matching bases. The CDR3 is 15 amino acids. The germline V and J ends were trimmed by 4 bases and 0 bases, with 13 bases remaining between them. Germline assignment: CDR1 SEHNR and CDR2 FQNEAQ (reference sequence). The DNA for the CDR3 is TGTGCCAGCAGCTCAAGACAGGCGCTCTCCTACGAGCAGTACTTC. Amino acid sequence: CASSSRQALSYEQYF.